The 10 T cell receptor beta chains listed next were all sequenced from one sample in a study of T-cell reconstitution after alpha-beta-depleted transplantation in children. A library of TCRbeta sequences, prepared with unique molecular identifiers, was generated. MiXCR, run by TCRdb on the PCR reads, gives a single entry per CDR3 protein. The data hold around 370,000 distinct CDR3 sequences, with 10% observed a single time. The source was PBMCs from the stem cell graft donor, collected from the stem cell graft. The receptors stem from a human donor who donated a stem cell graft to a child with acute lymphoblastic leukemia.

V is TRBV7-3 and J is TRBJ2-2; D gene uncertain. Germline CDR1 is SGHTA and CDR2 is FQGTGA. The CDR3 is 15 residues long. Trimming removed 5 bases at V and 4 bases at J, with 14 bases between. CDR3: CASSLYPKATGELFF. In DNA form, the CDR3 reads TGTGCCAGCAGCCTATACCCGAAGGCCACCGGGGAGCTGTTTTTT.

This clonotype was detected only a few times. This chain joins TRBV7-3 and TRBJ2-1; no firm D call. Germline CDR1 is SGHTA and CDR2 is FQGTGA. The CDR3 has 13 residues. V was trimmed by 4 bases and J by 6 bases, leaving 10 bases between them. CDR3 bases: TGTGCCAGCAGCTCGGTTCCTGGCAATGAGCAGTTCTTC. Translation gives CASSSVPGNEQFF.

This clonotype was detected a few times. This sequence joins TRBV7-2 and TRBJ2-7; a possible D gene is TRBD2 (5 bases). Trimming left V 7 bases short and J 2 bases short, with 15 bases between. The germline V gene has CDR1 SGHTA and CDR2 FQGNSA. The CDR3 totals 14 residues. As DNA, the CDR3 is TGTGCCAGCAACCTGTACGGGGTCGCCTACGAGCAGTACTTC. Its translation is CASNLYGVAYEQYF.

This chain links TRBV12-3 or TRBV12-4 with TRBJ2-4; no firm D call. V lost 4 bases and J 5 bases, leaving 9 bases between the germline ends. The CDR3 consists of 13 residues. CDR3 sequence: CASSSVVQNIQYF. The CDR3 DNA follows: TGTGCCAGCAGTTCCGTAGTCCAAAACATTCAGTACTTC.

For the CDR3, the DNA is TGTGCCAGCAGCTCCGACACCTTCCCCTACAATGAGCAGTTCTTC. This translates into CASSSDTFPYNEQFF. The chain recombines TRBV9 with TRBJ2-1; no clear D gene. The V gene lost 4 bases and the J gene lost 2 bases, with 13 bases spanning the gap. CDR1 and CDR2 from the germline V gene are SGDLS and YYNGEE. This CDR3 has 15 amino acids.

The chain combines TRBV7-2 with TRBJ1-4; D not certain. Trimming cost V 1 base and J 7 bases, with 13 bases left between them. The germline gives CDR1 SGHTA, CDR2 FQGNSA. CDR3 size: 15 residues. The CDR3 sequence: CASSLVSTETEKLFF. The CDR3 DNA sequence: TGTGCCAGCAGCTTAGTGTCTACGGAGACTGAAAAACTGTTTTTT.

V and J are TRBV29-1 and TRBJ2-3, with 8 bases lining up with TRBD2. J gave up 0 bases and V 0 bases, and 8 bases lay outside the gene matches. The CDR3 runs 17 residues. Per the germline V gene, CDR1 is SQVTM and CDR2 is ANQGSEA. The CDR3 bases are TGCAGCGTTGAAGATATCGTGGCTAGCGGGAGCACAGATACGCAGTATTTT. Translation gives CSVEDIVASGSTDTQYF.

This clonotype was observed a single time. This chain connects TRBV7-6 to TRBJ2-1; D unresolved. Germline assignment: CDR1 SGHVS and CDR2 FNYEAQ. The CDR3 length is 13 residues. V lost 5 bases and J lost 11, with 16 bases in between. CDR3 sequence: CASSPLNPVQQFF. In DNA form, the CDR3 reads TGTGCCAGCAGCCCCCTCAATCCCGTCCAGCAGTTCTTC.

Regarding this clonotype: A much larger clone differs by one base, so this may be a read error. This rearrangement joins TRBV28 to TRBJ1-1; no clear D. The CDR3 loop spans 15 amino acids. With 7 bases removed from V and 1 base from J, the gap between germline ends came to 16 bases. CDR1 is MDHEN and CDR2 is SYDVKM in the germline V gene. CDR3 loop: CASIYTLRGNTEAFF. The CDR3 coding sequence is TGTGCCAGCATTTATACCCTTAGAGGGAACACTGAAGCTTTCTTT.

This clonotype was counted a few times. This chain joins TRBV12-3 or TRBV12-4 and TRBJ2-5, with 7 bases matching TRBD1. The CDR3 is 15 amino acids. The V gene end was trimmed by 1 base and the J gene end by 1 base; junction bases not matched to a gene: 3. This CDR3 is CASSLGGQIQETQYF. For the CDR3, the DNA is TGTGCCAGCAGTTTAGGGGGACAGATCCAAGAGACCCAGTACTTC.